Sequencing of this T cell receptor beta chain was carried out in a study of T cells after yellow fever vaccination. This clonotype was seen at least ten times. Template-switching 5'RACE yielded the TCR cDNA; a universal primer site and UMIs were added in the process. MiXCR was run by TCRdb on the 5' RACE reads, yielding one entry per CDR3 protein. The profile shows a few hundred thousand distinct CDR3 sequences, roughly 12% of them singletons. Germline V CDR1 and CDR2: SGHTA, FQGNSA. The CDR3 extends over 16 amino acids. Between the trimmed V and J ends, which lost 5 bases and 6 bases, there was a span of 22 bases.

Sequencing used PBMCs, obtained on the day of the first yellow fever vaccination. V usage is TRBV7-2 and J usage is TRBJ1-2, with D perhaps TRBD1 (5 bases). The receptor was isolated from a man between 18 and 35 years old who received the YFV17D yellow fever vaccine. Written as DNA, the CDR3 is TGTGCCAGCAGCCAAACCAACCCCCCCTTGGGGGATGGCTACACCTTC. Translating gives CASSQTNPPLGDGYTF.